This T cell receptor beta chain was sequenced for a study of cytomegalovirus exposure and HLA in healthy donors. 60 Vbeta and 13 Jbeta primers were used in PCR. Assay used: immunoSEQ multiplex PCR; TCRdb lists only in-frame clones, some missing. The sample shows some 180,000 clones, approximately 85% of them seen only once. The receptor was derived from a woman in her 50s in good health and CMV-seronegative. The sequencing sample was made of PBMCs.

The CDR3 region is CASRGGGAVNTEAFF. The CDR3 region has the DNA TGTGCCAGCAGGGGGGGAGGAGCGGTGAACACTGAAGCTTTCTTT. This chain uses TRBV27 with TRBJ1-1, with D possibly TRBD1 on 5 matching bases. Per germline, CDR1 MNHEY and CDR2 SMNVEV (reference sequence). V was clipped by 6 bases and J by 0 bases, with 14 bases between them. The CDR3 loop spans 15 amino acids.